The 22 T cell receptor beta chains in this list originate from one sample, sequenced in a study of metastatic and nonmetastatic thyroid tumors. Thyroid surgery was preceded by no treatment in any patient. TCRdb re-called the PCR reads through MiXCR. The sample records fewer than 5,500 clones, around 32% being singletons. What was sequenced was adjacent normal tissue. The origin of the receptors is a male donor with papillary thyroid cancer or a benign thyroid nodule (not recorded which). Some clones in this sample may be carry-over from other donors' samples.

To note about this clone: A read error may account for a junction end that differs from germline. This chain connects TRBV3-1 to TRBJ2-1, with 9 positions matching TRBD2. CDR1 and CDR2 from the germline V gene are LGHDT and YNNKEL (reference sequence). The CDR3 is 14 residues long. CDR3 protein: CASSQGLASNDQFF. The CDR3 DNA reads TGTGCCAGCAGCCAGGGACTAGCTAGCAATGATCAGTTCTTC.

This clone turned up a few times. V gene TRBV27 combines with J gene TRBJ2-7; D is unclear. Germline V gene sequence: CDR1 MNHEY, CDR2 SMNVEV (reference sequence). The CDR3 spans 11 residues. V lost 5 bases and J lost 4, with 6 bases in between. The CDR3, as DNA: TGTGCCAGCAGTCCCTCGTACGAGCAGTACTTC. Translated, it gives CASSPSYEQYF.

A few counts support this clone. The chain recombines TRBV6-1 with TRBJ2-5; 7 bases fit TRBD2. The trim removed 2 bases at V and 1 base at J, leaving 1 base unmatched. The CDR3 covers 14 residues. CDR1 and CDR2 from the germline V gene are MNHNS and SASEGT. DNA for the CDR3: TGTGCCAGCAGTGAAAGCGGGGCCCAAGAGACCCAGTACTTC. Its translation: CASSESGAQETQYF.

V is TRBV30 and J is TRBJ2-7; 8 bases fit TRBD2. The CDR3 runs to 13 residues. Unmatched junction bases numbered 3, after V lost 1 base and J lost 4 bases. Germline values: CDR1 GTSNPN, CDR2 SVGIG (reference sequence). Here the CDR3 reads CAWSASGSYEQYF. CDR3 DNA: TGTGCCTGGAGTGCAAGCGGGAGTTACGAGCAGTACTTC.

The V gene is TRBV2, the J gene TRBJ2-7; 9 bases are shared with TRBD1. Germline lookup yields CDR1 SNHLY and CDR2 FYNNEI. CDR3 length equals 15 residues. V trimming: 3 bases; J trimming: 5 bases; junction bases outside the gene matches: 8. CDR3 bases: TGTGCCAGCAGTGAGAGGGCGGGACAGGGTAACGAGCAGTACTTC. As protein: CASSERAGQGNEQYF.

The V call is TRBV20-1, the J call TRBJ2-7, with D possibly being TRBD2 (6 bases). This CDR3 spans 15 amino acids. Trimming removed 4 bases at V and 5 bases at J, with 21 bases between. Germline V gives CDR1 DFQATT, CDR2 SNEGSKA (reference sequence). The CDR3 sequence: CSANHVGGRSDEQYF. The CDR3 bases are TGCAGTGCTAACCATGTGGGGGGACGCTCGGACGAGCAGTACTTC.

J is TRBJ2-7 and V is TRBV20-1, with 14 bases lining up with TRBD2. Germline CDR1 is DFQATT and CDR2 is SNEGSKA (reference sequence). The V and J ends lost 5 bases and 5 bases, in that order; junction bases with no gene match: 8. The CDR3 runs to 15 residues. The CDR3 nucleotides read TGCAGTGCTGGACCGGGACTAGCGGGAGAAGACGAGCAGTACTTC. Protein product: CSAGPGLAGEDEQYF.

This clone has just a few counts. This sequence joins TRBV12-3 or TRBV12-4 and TRBJ1-5; D is unclear. The CDR3 sequence is 13 residues long. The V end was cut by 7 bases, the J end by 5 bases, with 12 bases between. Here the CDR3 reads CASTRRSDQPQHF. The CDR3 region has the DNA TGTGCCAGCACGAGGCGTTCGGATCAGCCCCAGCATTTT.

This clone occurred a few times. The chain links TRBV6-2 or TRBV6-3 to TRBJ2-1, with D possibly being TRBD2 (5 bases). V shed 4 bases and J shed 9 bases, with 10 bases lying between them. CDR1 and CDR2 (germline): MNHEY, SVGEGT. This CDR3 is built from 12 residues. CDR3 amino acids: CASSLSAGEQFF. The CDR3 bases are TGTGCCAGCAGTTTGTCCGCGGGTGAGCAGTTCTTC.

The CDR3 sequence: CASSMGGLSTEAFF. The CDR3 DNA is TGTGCCAGCAGTATGGGGGGCTTAAGCACTGAAGCTTTCTTT. The chain employs TRBV6-1 and TRBJ1-1; D is perhaps TRBD1 (6 bases). The germline V gene has CDR1 MNHNS and CDR2 SASEGT. The CDR3 extends over 14 amino acids. Deletions cut 5 bases from V and 4 bases from J, with 14 bases between.

V is TRBV11-2 and J is TRBJ2-7, with D possibly TRBD1 on 6 matching bases. Germline V gene sequence: CDR1 SGHAT, CDR2 FQNNGV. The CDR3 has 15 amino acids. The ends were cut back, 2 bases at V and 4 bases at J, with 15 bases in the middle. This CDR3 reads CASSLLQGPMYEQYF. The CDR3 nucleotides are TGTGCCAGCAGCTTATTGCAGGGGCCTATGTACGAGCAGTACTTC. Full variable domain (rest looked up from reference TRBV11-2 and TRBJ2-7): EAGVAQSPRYKIIEKRQSVAFWCNPISGHATLYWYQQILGQGPKLLIQFQNNGVVDDSQLPKDRFSAERLKGVDSTLKIQPAKLEDSAVYLCASSLLQGPMYEQYFGPGTRLTVT.

In DNA, the CDR3 is TGCAGTGCTAAATCACCTCCGCCTAGCGATACCTACGAGCAGTACTTC. Translation gives CSAKSPPPSDTYEQYF. This chain joins TRBV20-1 and TRBJ2-7; possible D gene TRBD2, 6 bases. Trimming removed 4 bases from V and 2 bases from J, with 21 bases in between. The germline CDR1 and CDR2 sequences are DFQATT and SNEGSKA (reference sequence). There are 16 residues in the CDR3.

The rearrangement links TRBV6-1 to TRBJ2-1, with TRBD1 as a possible D gene (5 bases). Trimming took 4 bases from V and 6 from J, leaving 16 bases between them. The CDR3 has 15 residues. The germline CDR1 and CDR2 sequences are MNHNS and SASEGT. The CDR3 nucleotides are TGTGCCAGCAGTGCCAGGGTCCCCTTCGGCAATGAGCAGTTCTTC. This gives the protein CASSARVPFGNEQFF.

The chain uses TRBV4-1 and TRBJ2-7; 10 nucleotides agree with TRBD2. This CDR3 spans 15 amino acids. Trimming removed 0 bases from V and 3 bases from J; junction bases left unmatched: 2. CDR1 is MGHRA and CDR2 is YSYEKL in the germline V gene. The DNA for the CDR3 is TGCGCCAGCAGCCAAGATAAGCGGGAGGGCTACGAGCAGTACTTC. Its protein is CASSQDKREGYEQYF.

The CDR3 spells CASSLDRSNQPQHF. In DNA, the CDR3 is TGTGCCAGCAGTCTTGACCGATCCAATCAGCCCCAGCATTTT. The chain links TRBV6-1 to TRBJ1-5; D unclear. The CDR3 consists of 14 residues. The V and J ends lost 5 bases and 3 bases respectively, with 11 bases between them. CDR1 and CDR2 from the germline V gene are MNHNS and SASEGT.

V and J are TRBV9 and TRBJ1-2, with D perhaps TRBD1 (6 bases). Deletions cut 0 bases from V and 2 bases from J, with 11 bases between. There are 15 residues in the CDR3. Looked up from germline, CDR1 is SGDLS and CDR2 is YYNGEE. The CDR3 spells CASSVEGHFNYGYTF. The CDR3 nucleotides are TGTGCCAGCAGCGTAGAGGGACACTTCAACTATGGCTACACCTTC.

The J gene is TRBJ2-1, the V gene TRBV5-5; D is ambiguous. V shed 4 bases and J shed 5 bases, with 13 bases lying between them. CDR3 length: 14 residues. Germline V CDR1 and CDR2: SGHKS, YYEKEE (reference sequence). As DNA, the CDR3 is TGTGCCAGCAGCCTTTACACTGGTGACAATGAGCAGTTCTTC. It translates to CASSLYTGDNEQFF. Drawing the rest from reference TRBV5-5 and TRBJ2-1, the complete variable domain is DAGVTQSPTHLIKTRGQQVTLRCSPISGHKSVSWYQQVLGQGPQFIFQYYEKEERGRGNFPDRFSARQFPNYSSELNVNALLLGDSALYLCASSLYTGDNEQFFGPGTRLTVL.

This clone has only a few counts. CDR3 in amino acids: CASIQRTPYEQYF. The CDR3 DNA is TGTGCCAGCATCCAAAGGACCCCCTACGAGCAGTACTTC. V is TRBV6-1 and J is TRBJ2-7; D unclear. Trimming removed 7 bases at V and 2 bases at J, with 12 bases between. The germline V gene encodes CDR1 MNHNS and CDR2 SASEGT. This CDR3 is built from 13 residues.

The rearrangement joins TRBV20-1 to TRBJ2-7; D is perhaps TRBD1 (5 bases). From germline, CDR1 is DFQATT and CDR2 SNEGSKA (reference sequence). Trimming stripped 1 base from V and 2 bases from J, with 12 bases between. This CDR3 is 14 amino acids long. In nucleotides, the CDR3 is TGCAGTGCTAGAGCCCCGACAGAAACCTACGAGCAGTACTTC. Its protein is CSARAPTETYEQYF.

The sample holds a few counts of this clone. This chain uses TRBV6-1 with TRBJ1-1; a weak D match, TRBD1 (6 bases). The CDR3 length is 14 residues. Per germline, CDR1 MNHNS and CDR2 SASEGT. The V end lost 6 bases, the J end lost 1 base, and 12 bases lay between the germline ends. This CDR3 reads CASRLQGGNTEAFF. CDR3 DNA sequence: TGTGCCAGCAGACTACAGGGTGGGAACACTGAAGCTTTCTTT.

The gene calls are TRBV7-3 and TRBJ2-3; 8 bases agree with TRBD1. Germline assignment: CDR1 SGHTA and CDR2 FQGTGA. This CDR3 is built from 13 residues. The trim removed 3 bases at V and 4 bases at J, leaving 0 bases unmatched. In DNA form, the CDR3 reads TGTGCCAGCAGCTTGGACAGGGCAGATACGCAGTATTTT. Translated, it gives CASSLDRADTQYF.

This clone was counted a few times. Sequence at one end of the junction differs from germline and may be a read error. The V call is TRBV5-1, the J call TRBJ2-7; 7 nucleotides align to TRBD1. This CDR3 has 14 amino acids. Germline loops: CDR1 SGHRS, CDR2 YFSETQ. The CDR3 DNA reads TGCGACAGCACCTTGGTGAGCAGGGGGTACGAGCAGTACTTC. This translates into CDSTLVSRGYEQYF.